The 3 T cell receptor beta chains reported below all come from one sample, sequenced in a study of identical twins. One entry per CDR3 protein results from TCRdb running MiXCR on the 5' RACE reads. The sample lists hundreds of thousands of distinct CDR3 sequences; 6% to 9% were seen once. A further study also used this sample, focusing on yellow fever vaccine responses in identical twins.

What was sequenced was memory (CD45RO+) T cells sorted from blood. All receptors derive from a woman aged 18-29 years in good health.

This clonotype was detected many times. This CDR3 reads CASKGSDATNEKLFF. In DNA, the CDR3 is TGTGCCAGCAAAGGCAGCGACGCAACTAATGAAAAACTGTTTTTT. The chain employs TRBV11-2 and TRBJ1-4; unclear D gene. This CDR3 spans 15 amino acids. V was pared by 7 bases and J by 0 bases, with 12 bases between. Germline assignment: CDR1 SGHAT and CDR2 FQNNGV.

The V and J genes are TRBV9 and TRBJ2-2; unclear D gene. CDR3 length: 13 residues. Germline CDR1 SGDLS, CDR2 YYNGEE. The V and J ends lost 2 bases and 6 bases respectively, with 8 bases between them. CDR3 protein: CASSVLVAGELFF. CDR3 DNA: TGTGCCAGCAGCGTTCTAGTCGCCGGGGAGCTGTTTTTT.

This clonotype was seen ten or more times. The chain couples TRBV29-1 to TRBJ2-7, with TRBD2 matching over 9 bases. V trimming: 8 bases; J trimming: 0 bases; junction bases outside the gene matches: 20. CDR1 SQVTM and CDR2 ANQGSEA come from the germline V gene. The CDR3 runs to 18 residues. The DNA for the CDR3 is TGCAGCCAATTGAACAGGGCAGGGCGGGAGGGAGTCTCCTACGAGCAGTACTTC. Protein sequence: CSQLNRAGREGVSYEQYF.